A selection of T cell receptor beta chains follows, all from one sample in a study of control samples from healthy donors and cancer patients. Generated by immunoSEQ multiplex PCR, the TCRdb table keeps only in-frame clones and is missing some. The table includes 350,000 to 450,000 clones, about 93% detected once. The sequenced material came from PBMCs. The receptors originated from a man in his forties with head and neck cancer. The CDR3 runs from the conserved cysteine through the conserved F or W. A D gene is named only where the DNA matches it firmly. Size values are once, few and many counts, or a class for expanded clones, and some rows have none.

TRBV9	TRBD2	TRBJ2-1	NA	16	CASSARKAGNYNEQFF	TGTGCCAGCAGCGCCCGGAAAGCGGGAAACTACAATGAGCAGTTCTTC
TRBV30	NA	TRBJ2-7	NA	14	CACSGQLISYEQYF	TGTGCCTGTTCTGGACAACTTATCTCCTACGAGCAGTACTTC
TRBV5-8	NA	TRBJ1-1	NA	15	CASSLGPRRDTEAFF	TGTGCCAGCAGCTTGGGCCCCCGGAGGGACACTGAAGCTTTCTTT
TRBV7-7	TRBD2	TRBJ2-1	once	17	CASSSGLAGAGYNEQFF	TGTGCTAGCAGCTCCGGACTAGCGGGAGCGGGATACAATGAGCAGTTCTTC
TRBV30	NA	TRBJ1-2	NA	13	CAWSVPQLHGYTF	TGTGCCTGGAGTGTACCCCAGCTCCATGGCTACACCTTC
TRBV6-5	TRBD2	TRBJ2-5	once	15	CASSRTSGIQETQYF	TGTGCCAGCAGCCGTACTAGCGGAATACAAGAGACCCAGTACTTC
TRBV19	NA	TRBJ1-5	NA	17	CASSLMGRVNGNQPQHF	TGTGCCAGTAGCCTAATGGGGCGGGTCAATGGCAATCAGCCCCAGCATTTT
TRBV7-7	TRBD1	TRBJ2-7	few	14	CASSSDRSSYEQYF	TGTGCTAGCAGCTCGGACAGGAGCTCCTACGAGCAGTACTTC
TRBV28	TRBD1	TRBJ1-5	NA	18	CASSFRMGQKYSNQPQHF	TGTGCCAGCAGCTTTAGAATGGGACAGAAGTATAGCAATCAGCCCCAGCATTTT
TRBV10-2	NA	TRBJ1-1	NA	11	CASKAGSEAFF	TGCGCCAGCAAAGCGGGGAGTGAAGCTTTCTTT
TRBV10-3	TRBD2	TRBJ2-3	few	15	CAISDPGGPEDTQYF	TGTGCCATCAGTGACCCGGGAGGGCCGGAAGATACGCAGTATTTT
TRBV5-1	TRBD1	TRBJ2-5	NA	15	CASSFQGAKGETQYF	TGCGCCAGCAGCTTCCAGGGGGCAAAGGGAGAGACCCAGTACTTC
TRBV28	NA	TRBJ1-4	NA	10	CASSTEKLFF	TGTGCCAGCAGTACAGAAAAACTGTTTTTT
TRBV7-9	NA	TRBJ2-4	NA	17	CASSPPRVGSAKNIQYF	TGTGCCAGCAGCCCTCCAAGGGTAGGTTCGGCCAAAAACATTCAGTACTTC
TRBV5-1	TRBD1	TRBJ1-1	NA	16	CASSSQLTGGNTEAFF	TGCGCCAGCAGCTCCCAACTGACAGGGGGCAACACTGAAGCTTTCTTT
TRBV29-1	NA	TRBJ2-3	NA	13	CSVEELDGNTQYF	TGCAGCGTTGAAGAACTCGACGGAAATACGCAGTATTTT
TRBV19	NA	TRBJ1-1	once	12	CATITGTRKAFF	TGTGCCACCATTACAGGGACCCGCAAAGCTTTCTTT
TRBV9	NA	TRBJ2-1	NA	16	CASSGTGISASNEQFF	TGTGCCAGCAGCGGAACCGGGATTAGCGCGAGCAATGAGCAGTTCTTC
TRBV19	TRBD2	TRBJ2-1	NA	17	CASSTPPASGRYNEQFF	TGTGCCAGTAGTACTCCCCCCGCTAGCGGGAGGTACAATGAGCAGTTCTTC
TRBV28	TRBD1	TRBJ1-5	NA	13	CATRWQGAQPQHF	TGTGCCACTAGGTGGCAGGGGGCTCAGCCCCAGCATTTT
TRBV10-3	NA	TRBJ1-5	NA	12	CAISSPSQPQHF	TGTGCCATCAGTTCCCCCAGTCAGCCCCAGCATTTT
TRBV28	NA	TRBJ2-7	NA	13	CASSPPGGHEQYF	TGTGCCAGCAGTCCCCCCGGGGGGCACGAGCAGTACTTC
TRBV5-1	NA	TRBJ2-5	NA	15	CASSSTQGLAETQYF	TGCGCCAGCAGCTCGACACAGGGTTTAGCAGAGACCCAGTACTTC
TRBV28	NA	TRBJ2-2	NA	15	CASSIEGGSVGELFF	TGTGCCAGCAGCATAGAAGGGGGGTCAGTCGGGGAGCTGTTTTTT
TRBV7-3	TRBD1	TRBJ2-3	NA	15	CASSPQGSLTDTQYF	TGTGCCAGCAGCCCACAGGGGTCCCTCACAGATACGCAGTATTTT
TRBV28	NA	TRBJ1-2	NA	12	CASTSRGNGYTF	TGTGCCAGCACCTCTAGGGGAAACGGCTACACCTTC
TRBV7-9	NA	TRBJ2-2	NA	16	CASPESTVLNTGELFF	TGTGCCAGCCCCGAGTCGACAGTCTTAAACACCGGGGAGCTGTTTTTT
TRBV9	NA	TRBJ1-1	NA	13	CASSPGLNTEAFF	TGTGCCAGCTCGCCCGGGTTGAACACTGAAGCTTTCTTT
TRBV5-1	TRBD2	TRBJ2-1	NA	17	CASSFWTSSSSYNEQFF	TGCGCCAGCAGCTTCTGGACTAGCTCCAGCTCCTACAATGAGCAGTTCTTC
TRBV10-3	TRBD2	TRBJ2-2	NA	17	CAISESPLRGDTGELFF	TGTGCCATCAGTGAGTCCCCACTGCGGGGGGACACCGGGGAGCTGTTTTTT
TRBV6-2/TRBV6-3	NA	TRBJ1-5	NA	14	CASSYSNLNQPQHF	TGTGCCAGCAGTTACTCGAACCTCAATCAGCCCCAGCATTTT
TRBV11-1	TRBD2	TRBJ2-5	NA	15	CASSLGGGLQETQYF	TGTGCCAGCAGCTTAGGCGGGGGGCTTCAAGAGACCCAGTACTTC
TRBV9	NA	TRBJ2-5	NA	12	CASSVTEETQYF	TGTGCCAGCAGCGTAACAGAAGAGACCCAGTACTTC
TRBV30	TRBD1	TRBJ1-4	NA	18	CAWSMGQGATSVNEKLFF	TGTGCCTGGAGTATGGGACAGGGGGCCACCTCGGTTAATGAAAAACTGTTTTTT